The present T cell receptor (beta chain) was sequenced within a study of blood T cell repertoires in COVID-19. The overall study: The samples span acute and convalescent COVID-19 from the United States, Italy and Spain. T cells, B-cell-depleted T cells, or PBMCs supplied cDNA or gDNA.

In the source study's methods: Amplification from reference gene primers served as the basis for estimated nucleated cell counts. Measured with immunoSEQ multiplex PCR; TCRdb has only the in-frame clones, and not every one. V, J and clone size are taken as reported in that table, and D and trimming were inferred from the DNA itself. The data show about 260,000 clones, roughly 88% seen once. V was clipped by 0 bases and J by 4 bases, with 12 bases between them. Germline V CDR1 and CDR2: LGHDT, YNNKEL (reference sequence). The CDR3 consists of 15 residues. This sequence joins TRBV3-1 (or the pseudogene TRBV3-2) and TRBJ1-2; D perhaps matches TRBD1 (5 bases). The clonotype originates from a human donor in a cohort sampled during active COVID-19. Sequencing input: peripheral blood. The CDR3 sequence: CASSQEEQGVYGYTF. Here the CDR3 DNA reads TGTGCCAGCAGCCAAGAAGAGCAGGGCGTCTATGGCTACACCTTC.